A selection of T cell receptor beta chains follows, all from one sample in a study of T-cell reconstitution after alpha-beta-depleted transplantation in children. Using its own MiXCR run on the PCR reads, TCRdb lists one record per CDR3 protein. The sample contains around 270,000 distinct CDR3 sequences, 9.5% to 13% of which appear only once. The sample was PBMCs, taken before TCRalphabeta/CD19-depleted stem cell transplant. These receptors were taken from a boy in the first two years of life with acute myeloid leukemia, due to receive a stem cell transplant. Both conserved end residues are trimmed from each CDR3.

J gene	V gene	CDR3 protein
TRBJ2-5	TRBV29-1	SVGMGAQGETQY
TRBJ1-3	TRBV12-3/TRBV12-4	ASLGTGPGNTIY
TRBJ1-1	TRBV7-9	ASSVRGTGGTEAF
TRBJ2-1	TRBV11-3	ASSAAGLAGGSEQF
TRBJ1-5	TRBV20-1	SARSGGGNQPQH
TRBJ2-7	TRBV28	ASRPGTDSYEQY
TRBJ1-4	TRBV5-6	ASSLRVVPENLF
TRBJ2-7	TRBV15	ATSRGVGGTYEQY
TRBJ2-5	TRBV15	ATSTRGRETQY
TRBJ2-5	TRBV5-1	ASSLVQGEGETQY
TRBJ1-1	TRBV27	ASSRGQALKEAF
TRBJ2-3	TRBV10-3	AISEQGADTQY
TRBJ2-3	TRBV12-3/TRBV12-4	ASSSRDRVAQY
TRBJ2-3	TRBV28	ASSFPGAQY
TRBJ2-4	TRBV27	ASSFLADLAKNIQY
TRBJ2-2	TRBV27	ASGQITGELF
TRBJ2-1	TRBV20-1	SARDPASGRPRSYNEQF
TRBJ2-1	TRBV9	ASSVVGEKADEQF
TRBJ2-5	TRBV7-2	ASSLDLDPETQY
TRBJ2-5	TRBV20-1	SAPFSSTQY
TRBJ1-4	TRBV28	ASKAANEKLF
TRBJ2-1	TRBV2	ATKAGGSYNEQF
TRBJ1-5	TRBV7-2	ASSLSNQPQH
TRBJ2-3	TRBV7-6	ASSPLWTSGSTDTQY
TRBJ2-5	TRBV2	ASKDRPQETQY
TRBJ2-7	TRBV11-2	ASSLEGSGSYEQY
TRBJ1-5	TRBV28	ASSWDAGAGQPQH
TRBJ1-6	TRBV24-1	ATNLQRQNSPLH
TRBJ2-2	TRBV7-3	ASSPGLAGGGELF
TRBJ2-7	TRBV28	ASSLDCNYEQY
TRBJ2-2	TRBV4-2	ASSQDLRDTSNTGELF
TRBJ2-7	TRBV25-1	ASSGWTGGAPYEQY
TRBJ2-7	TRBV7-9	ASSLGVSYYEQY
TRBJ2-5	TRBV3-1	ASSQDVVAGGQETQY
TRBJ2-2	TRBV5-6	ASSKDSGLNTGELF
TRBJ1-2	TRBV29-1	SARTGEGYT
TRBJ2-1	TRBV11-3	ASSLRGTSVGNEQF
TRBJ2-3	TRBV20-1	SAVPWDTQY
TRBJ2-1	TRBV24-1	ATSDFGRENNEQF
TRBJ2-7	TRBV29-1	SVVEGAGEQY
TRBJ1-2	TRBV5-1	ASSLGQGVGGYT
TRBJ2-3	TRBV27	ATLRQGTDTQY
TRBJ2-5	TRBV20-1	SGVGGDQETQY
TRBJ2-3	TRBV20-1	SAGPVTDTQY
TRBJ1-4	TRBV7-2	ASSLVTNKGEKLF
TRBJ2-3	TRBV6-1	ASSESLRLQAGTDTQY
TRBJ2-7	TRBV10-3	AISARDRGTYEQY
TRBJ2-3	TRBV20-1	SASGTSGGSTDTQY
TRBJ1-5	TRBV6-5	ASSYSSGQGSNQPQH
TRBJ2-5	TRBV7-9	ASSSTGRGFQETQY
TRBJ1-5	TRBV7-2	ASSLDRGQPQH
TRBJ1-3	TRBV28	ASGNPGTGYLPGNTIY
TRBJ1-2	TRBV12-3/TRBV12-4	ASSSGQGDYGYT
TRBJ2-5	TRBV5-1	ASSSYRVGETQY
TRBJ2-1	TRBV29-1	SVEALAGGPYNEQF
TRBJ1-1	TRBV7-9	ASSLILNTEAF
TRBJ1-2	TRBV20-1	SAPTSNYGYT
TRBJ2-5	TRBV5-5	ASSLNPRTGGETQY
TRBJ1-1	TRBV20-1	SARRITEAF